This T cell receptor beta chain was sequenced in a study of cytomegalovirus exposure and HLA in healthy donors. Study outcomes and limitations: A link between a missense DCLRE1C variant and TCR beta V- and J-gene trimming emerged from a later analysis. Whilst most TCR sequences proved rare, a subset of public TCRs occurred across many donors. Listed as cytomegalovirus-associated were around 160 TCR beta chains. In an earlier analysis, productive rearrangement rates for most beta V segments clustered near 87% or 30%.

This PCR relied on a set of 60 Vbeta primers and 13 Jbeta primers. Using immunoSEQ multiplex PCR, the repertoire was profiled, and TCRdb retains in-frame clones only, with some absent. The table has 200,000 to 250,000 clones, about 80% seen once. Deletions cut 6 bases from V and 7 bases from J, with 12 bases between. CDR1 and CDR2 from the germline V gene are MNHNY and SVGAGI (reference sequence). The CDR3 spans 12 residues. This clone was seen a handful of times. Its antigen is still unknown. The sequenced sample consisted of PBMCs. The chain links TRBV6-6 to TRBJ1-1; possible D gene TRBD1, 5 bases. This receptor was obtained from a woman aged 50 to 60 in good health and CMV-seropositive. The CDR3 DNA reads TGTGCCAGCAGCCTTAGGGGAGGTGAAGCTTTCTTT. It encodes CASSLRGGEAFF.